These 10 T cell receptor beta chains were all obtained from the same sample, sequenced in a study of cytomegalovirus exposure and HLA in healthy donors. The primer mix had 60 Vbeta and 13 Jbeta primers. Sequencing used immunoSEQ multiplex PCR; TCRdb keeps in-frame clones, though not all of them. The sample features some 84,000 clones, with 0.58% in its top ten. Sequenced material: PBMCs. These receptors were obtained from a man aged 45 to 65 in good health and CMV-seronegative.

V gene TRBV5-4 combines with J gene TRBJ2-7, with a possible D match to TRBD1 (6 bases). Germline-derived CDR1 and CDR2 are SGHNT and YYREEE (reference sequence). This CDR3 has 15 amino acids. With 0 bases removed from V and 3 bases from J, the gap between germline ends came to 13 bases. The CDR3 nucleotides read TGTGCCAGCAGCTTGGTTGGGGGCGCAGACTACGAGCAGTACTTC. This translates into CASSLVGGADYEQYF.

CDR3 bases: TGTGCCAGCAACTCAGGGGCGGCTCCCTACAATGAGCAGTTCTTC. The encoded protein is CASNSGAAPYNEQFF. V gene TRBV27 combines with J gene TRBJ2-1, with a possible D match to TRBD1 (6 bases). Germline V gene data show CDR1 as MNHEY and CDR2 as SMNVEV (reference sequence). The CDR3 has 15 amino acids. Trimming shortened V by 7 bases and J by 2 bases, and 15 bases separated the two germline ends.

Comment on this clone: Other DNA sequences within the sample encode an identical CDR3. This chain joins TRBV5-1 and TRBJ2-7; D remains unclear. The CDR3 is made up of 12 amino acids. CDR1 and CDR2 (germline): SGHRS, YFSETQ. The V end lost 1 base, the J end lost 1 base, and 3 bases lay between the germline ends. This CDR3 is CASSLPSYEQYF. CDR3 sequence (DNA): TGCGCCAGCAGCTTGCCATCCTACGAGCAGTACTTC.

The chain is built from TRBV9 and TRBJ2-1, with TRBD2 identical over 7 bases. This CDR3 spans 13 amino acids. With 3 bases clipped from V and 8 bases from J, the junction kept 5 bases outside the gene matches. Germline loops: CDR1 SGDLS, CDR2 YYNGEE. CDR3 sequence reads: CASSAGGGDEQFF. The CDR3 region has the DNA TGTGCCAGCAGCGCCGGCGGGGGTGATGAGCAGTTCTTC.

V is TRBV18 and J is TRBJ1-5, with a weak D call TRBD1 (5 bases). Germline V CDR1 and CDR2: KGHSH, LQKENI. Trimming removed 4 bases from V and 2 bases from J, with 12 bases in between. The CDR3 loop spans 15 amino acids. This CDR3 is CASSLQGSGNQPQHF. CDR3 nucleotide sequence: TGTGCCAGCTCACTTCAGGGATCGGGCAATCAGCCCCAGCATTTT.

The chain couples TRBV19 to TRBJ1-6; 10 bases are a match to TRBD1. This CDR3 has 14 amino acids. The ends lost 3 bases at V and 10 bases at J; junction bases unmatched: 3. Germline V gives CDR1 LNHDA, CDR2 SQIVND (reference sequence). The CDR3 DNA sequence: TGTGCCAGTAGTATTGACAGGGGGCCATCACCCCTCCACTTT. This translates into CASSIDRGPSPLHF. Together with reference TRBV19 and TRBJ1-6, the CDR3 gives the full variable domain: DGGITQSPKYLFRKEGQNVTLSCEQNLNHDAMYWYRQDPGQGLRLIYYSQIVNDFQKGDIAEGYSVSREKKESFPLTVTSAQKNPTAFYLCASSIDRGPSPLHFGNGTRLTVT.

The rearrangement links TRBV6-1 to TRBJ1-6; D call uncertain. CDR3 size: 12 residues. Per the germline V gene, CDR1 is MNHNS and CDR2 is SASEGT. Trimming removed 7 bases from V and 10 bases from J, with 11 bases in between. CDR3 in DNA: TGTGCCAGCACTCTGAGCGGATCACCCCTCCACTTT. This codes for CASTLSGSPLHF.

J is TRBJ2-5 and V is TRBV5-6; no definite D call. This CDR3 is built from 14 residues. Germline CDR1 and CDR2: SGHDT and YYEEEE. V was clipped by 2 bases and J by 5 bases, with 13 bases between them. The CDR3 loop is CASSLRQDGETQYF. DNA of the CDR3: TGTGCCAGCAGCTTAAGGCAGGATGGGGAGACCCAGTACTTC.

This chain connects TRBV19 to TRBJ2-6; no clear D gene. Germline V gene sequence: CDR1 LNHDA, CDR2 SQIVND (reference sequence). The length of the CDR3 is 17 residues. The V gene lost 3 bases and the J gene lost 0 bases, with 12 bases spanning the gap. CDR3 protein: CASSIRVDHSGANVLTF. CDR3 in DNA: TGTGCCAGTAGTATCCGGGTCGACCACTCTGGGGCCAACGTCCTGACTTTC.

The chain uses TRBV30 and TRBJ2-3; TRBD2 agrees at 8 bases. Germline CDR1 and CDR2: GTSNPN and SVGIG (reference sequence). The CDR3 totals 14 residues. The V segment lost 4 bases and the J segment 3 bases; nucleotides outside the gene matches: 6. CDR3 residues: CAWTAGGWTDTQYF. The DNA for the CDR3 is TGTGCCTGGACTGCGGGAGGATGGACAGATACGCAGTATTTT.